This T cell receptor (beta chain) originates from a study of blood T cells in healthy people across ages. General observations from the study: Roughly linear declines in TCR beta diversity per million T cells occurred with age. Unknown donor CMV status possibly confounded expanded clonotype changes.

Samples had at least 6 million PBMCs isolated from them. On this clonotype itself: Its antigen is unidentified.

For the second PCR, which ran for 7 to 11 cycles, a sample-barcoded 5' primer and a J-beta primer mix were used. TCRdb re-called the 5' RACE reads through MiXCR, storing one row per CDR3 protein. The profile shows 1.5 million to 2 million distinct CDR3 sequences, around 35% of them singletons. CDR1 and CDR2 from the germline V gene are PRHDT and FYEKMQ (reference sequence). The ends were cut back, 7 bases at V and 0 bases at J, with 16 bases in the middle. The CDR3 loop spans 17 amino acids. The TCR sequence derives from a woman younger than 45 in good health. This chain joins TRBV13 and TRBJ2-6; a possible D gene is TRBD2 (5 bases). The sample was blood. CDR3 residues: CASILGGGSSGANVLTF. CDR3 nucleotide sequence: TGTGCCAGCATCCTTGGAGGTGGAAGCTCTGGGGCCAACGTCCTGACTTTC.